This T cell receptor beta chain was identified during a study of blood T cells in healthy people across ages. Through a sample-barcoded 5' primer and a J-beta primer mix, a second PCR was run for roughly 7 to 12 cycles. TCRdb re-analysed the 5' RACE reads in MiXCR, keeping a single row per CDR3 protein. This table has approximately 1,000,000 distinct CDR3 sequences, approximately 38% appearing once. This clonotype was found a few times. CDR3 length: 16 residues. Trimming left V 5 bases short and J 0 bases short, with 14 bases between. The clonotype originates from a young man in good health. The chain is built from TRBV12-3 or TRBV12-4 and TRBJ2-1; either TRBD1 or TRBD2 may fit D (5 bases each). Sequencing used blood. CDR3 in DNA: TGTGCCAGCAGTCTCCGGGGCACGATCTCCTACAATGAGCAGTTCTTC. As protein: CASSLRGTISYNEQFF.